These 28 T cell receptor beta chains share one sample of origin, sequenced in a study of T cells in Graves' hyperthyroidism and ophthalmopathy. RNA transcripts provided the source from which TCR beta CDR3 regions were amplified. HTBI primers drove first-round RT-PCR of the TCR CDR3. MiXCR was run by TCRdb on the multiplex PCR reads, yielding one entry per CDR3 protein. The sample lists about 600,000 distinct CDR3 sequences, 15% to 20% seen once, with 2.5% to 4% in the top ten. The material sequenced was blood. These receptors originate from a woman in her thirties or forties with Graves' ophthalmopathy.

This chain connects TRBV7-9 to TRBJ1-2, with D hard to call. CDR1 SEHNR and CDR2 FQNEAQ come from the germline V gene (reference sequence). The CDR3 runs 15 residues. Deletions cut 3 bases from V and 9 bases from J, with 20 bases between. The DNA of the CDR3 is TGTGCCAGCAGCTTCCCGGTGGTGGGTCCTCGGAGCTACACCTTC. Its translation is CASSFPVVGPRSYTF.

The CDR3, as DNA: TGCGCCAGCAGCAATCTAGGACAGGCTAACTATGGCTACACCTTC. Amino acid sequence: CASSNLGQANYGYTF. The chain is built from TRBV5-1 and TRBJ1-2; 7 bases line up with TRBD1. CDR1 is SGHRS, CDR2 YFSETQ, per germline. The CDR3 loop spans 15 amino acids. The J segment lost 0 bases and the V segment lost 4 bases, leaving 6 bases of the junction unmatched.

In its sample, this clonotype was seen many times. The chain combines TRBV3-1 with TRBJ1-1; 7 nucleotides line up with TRBD1. The CDR3 is made up of 15 amino acids. Per germline, CDR1 LGHDT and CDR2 YNNKEL (reference sequence). V shed 3 bases and J 0 bases; nucleotides not matched to a gene: 4. The CDR3, as DNA: TGTGCCAGCAGCCAGACCGGGACAGTGAACACTGAAGCTTTCTTT. Translating gives CASSQTGTVNTEAFF. The whole variable domain, filled in from reference TRBV3-1 and TRBJ1-1, reads DTAVSQTPKYLVTQMGNDKSIKCEQNLGHDTMYWYKQDSKKFLKIMFSYNNKELIINETVPNRFSPKSPDKAHLNLHINSLELGDSAVYFCASSQTGTVNTEAFFGQGTRLTVV.

The chain is built from TRBV5-5 and TRBJ2-7; 7 positions agree with TRBD1. Germline V lookup: CDR1 SGHKS, CDR2 YYEKEE (reference sequence). V dropped 3 bases and J dropped 2; count of bases not matched to a gene: 5. CDR3 length: 14 amino acids. This chain's CDR3 is CASSSTGPTYEQYF. CDR3 in DNA: TGTGCCAGCAGCTCGACAGGGCCCACCTACGAGCAGTACTTC.

This clonotype appeared a few times. The chain combines TRBV11-2 with TRBJ2-3, with unresolved D. The CDR3 contains 13 residues. Germline CDR1 SGHAT, CDR2 FQNNGV. V was clipped by 7 bases and J by 0 bases, with 8 bases between them. In DNA, the CDR3 is TGTGCCAGCAAACCCCTAAGCACAGATACGCAGTATTTT. It encodes CASKPLSTDTQYF.

This clonotype was recorded a few times. V and J are TRBV29-1 and TRBJ2-1; 12 nucleotides agree with TRBD2. Trimming removed 6 bases from V and 0 bases from J; junction bases left unmatched: 6. Looked up from germline, CDR1 is SQVTM and CDR2 is ANQGSEA. The CDR3 extends over 16 amino acids. CDR3 region: CSVLTSGGSSYNEQFF. As DNA, the CDR3 is TGCAGCGTCCTCACTAGCGGGGGGAGCTCCTACAATGAGCAGTTCTTC.

V and J are TRBV7-9 and TRBJ2-5, with TRBD2 identical over 10 bases. The CDR3 length is 13 residues. The J segment lost 5 bases and the V segment lost 5 bases, leaving 2 bases of the junction unmatched. The germline V gene has CDR1 SEHNR and CDR2 FQNEAQ (reference sequence). CDR3 amino acids: CASSTAGGETQYF. CDR3 DNA: TGTGCCAGCAGCACAGCGGGAGGGGAGACCCAGTACTTC. The full variable domain, rest sourced from reference TRBV7-9 and TRBJ2-5, is DTGVSQNPRHKITKRGQNVTFRCDPISEHNRLYWYRQTLGQGPEFLTYFQNEAQLEKSRLLSDRFSAERPKGSFSTLEIQRTEQGDSAMYLCASSTAGGETQYFGPGTRLLVL.

This rearrangement joins TRBV20-1 to TRBJ1-5; D not certain. Trimming took off 2 bases at V and 0 bases at J, with 11 bases between the two ends. There are 15 residues in the CDR3. Per germline, CDR1 DFQATT and CDR2 SNEGSKA (reference sequence). The CDR3 here is CSARLVTISNQPQHF. The CDR3 DNA reads as TGCAGTGCTAGATTAGTCACGATTAGCAATCAGCCCCAGCATTTT.

This clonotype was seen many times. The V gene is TRBV28, the J gene TRBJ1-2; D is perhaps TRBD1 (6 bases). Germline lookup yields CDR1 MDHEN and CDR2 SYDVKM. This CDR3 is 15 amino acids long. The V gene lost 6 bases and the J gene lost 0 bases, with 14 bases spanning the gap. The CDR3 nucleotides are TGTGCCAGCAGCTTACACGGACAGACTAACTATGGCTACACCTTC. As protein: CASSLHGQTNYGYTF.

This clonotype was seen at least ten times. The chain couples TRBV3-1 to TRBJ2-5; D is ambiguous. There are 15 residues in the CDR3. V lost 2 bases to trimming and J lost 7 bases, with 17 bases between them. Germline CDR1 and CDR2: LGHDT and YNNKEL (reference sequence). Written as DNA, the CDR3 is TGTGCCAGCAGCCAAATTTCGTTACCTCCGGGGACCCAGTACTTC. Its protein product is CASSQISLPPGTQYF.

This clonotype was recorded many times. The CDR3: CASSQARSLDIQYF. In DNA, the CDR3 is TGTGCCAGCTCCCAGGCCAGGAGTTTGGACATTCAGTACTTC. The rearrangement links TRBV28 to TRBJ2-4; D call uncertain. The CDR3 has 14 amino acids. Germline loops: CDR1 MDHEN, CDR2 SYDVKM. The germline V and J ends were trimmed by 8 bases and 8 bases, with 19 bases remaining between them.

This clonotype was seen only a few times. This chain joins TRBV20-1 and TRBJ1-4, with 8 positions matching TRBD1. The CDR3 length is 14 residues. From germline, CDR1 is DFQATT and CDR2 SNEGSKA (reference sequence). The V segment lost 4 bases and the J segment 8 bases; nucleotides outside the gene matches: 9. CDR3 coding DNA: TGCAGTGCTATCCAGGGGGCCCGAGGGGAAAAACTGTTTTTT. It codes for CSAIQGARGEKLFF.

This clonotype was observed many times. V gene TRBV30 combines with J gene TRBJ2-1; 8 bases map to TRBD2. The CDR3 has 15 amino acids. CDR1 and CDR2 from the germline V gene are GTSNPN and SVGIG (reference sequence). The V segment lost 3 bases and the J segment 4 bases; nucleotides outside the gene matches: 8. The CDR3 DNA sequence: TGTGCCTGGAGCTTTAATAGCGGGAATTACAATGAGCAGTTCTTC. Translated, it gives CAWSFNSGNYNEQFF. The whole variable domain, remainder taken from reference TRBV30 and TRBJ2-1, is SQTIHQWPATLVQPVGSPLSLECTVEGTSNPNLYWYRQAAGRGLQLLFYSVGIGQISSEVPQNLSASRPQDRQFILSSKKLLLSDSGFYLCAWSFNSGNYNEQFFGPGTRLTVL.

The table lists this clonotype with many counts. This sequence joins TRBV29-1 and TRBJ2-3; a weak D match, TRBD2 (6 bases). V was trimmed by 6 bases and J by 1 base, leaving 11 bases between them. CDR1 is SQVTM, CDR2 ANQGSEA, per germline. The CDR3 is 13 amino acids. The CDR3 is CSVCERGTDTQYF. The CDR3 DNA sequence: TGCAGCGTCTGTGAGCGGGGCACAGATACGCAGTATTTT.

In its sample, this clonotype was seen many times. V is TRBV27 and J is TRBJ2-2; no firm D call. Looked up from germline, CDR1 is MNHEY and CDR2 is SMNVEV (reference sequence). This CDR3 region has 14 residues. Trimming removed 0 bases from V and 6 bases from J, with 8 bases in between. DNA of the CDR3: TGTGCCAGCAGTTTATCTGTTACATCCGGGGAGCTGTTTTTT. Protein: CASSLSVTSGELFF.

The V gene is TRBV7-9, the J gene TRBJ1-2, with D uncertain. V was cut by 6 bases and J by 0 bases, with 14 bases left in between. The CDR3 totals 15 residues. The germline gives CDR1 SEHNR, CDR2 FQNEAQ (reference sequence). CDR3 sequence: CASSFYAGTNYGYTF. For the CDR3, the DNA is TGTGCCAGCAGTTTCTACGCCGGGACTAACTATGGCTACACCTTC.

This clonotype occurred many times. The rearrangement links TRBV12-3 or TRBV12-4 to TRBJ1-1, with D uncertain. This CDR3 comprises 13 residues. The V gene lost 4 bases and the J gene lost 4 bases, with 10 bases spanning the gap. The CDR3 is CASSWVTSTEAFF. The CDR3 DNA reads as TGTGCCAGCAGTTGGGTTACAAGCACTGAAGCTTTCTTT.

This chain links TRBV28 with TRBJ1-2; D possibly corresponds to TRBD1 (6 bases). Germline V gene data show CDR1 as MDHEN and CDR2 as SYDVKM. The length of the CDR3 is 15 residues. The ends were cut back, 4 bases at V and 5 bases at J, with 17 bases in the middle. CDR3 coding DNA: TGTGCCAGCAGTTCCCAAATACAGGGTCGGTATGGCTACACCTTC. Translating gives CASSSQIQGRYGYTF.

The rearrangement uses TRBV19 and TRBJ2-7, with D unclear. Germline CDR1 and CDR2: LNHDA and SQIVND (reference sequence). CDR3 length: 14 residues. V lost 11 bases, J lost 3 bases, and 20 bases lay in between. The CDR3 nucleotides read TGTGCCTCCCAGGCGACGGCAGGAATCTACGAGCAGTACTTC. Encoded protein: CASQATAGIYEQYF. The variable domain in full, with the rest retrieved from reference TRBV19 and TRBJ2-7, is DGGITQSPKYLFRKEGQNVTLSCEQNLNHDAMYWYRQDPGQGLRLIYYSQIVNDFQKGDIAEGYSVSREKKESFPLTVTSAQKNPTAFYLCASQATAGIYEQYFGPGTRLTVT.

This clonotype was counted a few times. V usage is TRBV18 and J usage is TRBJ1-1; perhaps TRBD1 as D (5 bases). The CDR3 runs to 17 residues. The germline gives CDR1 KGHSH, CDR2 LQKENI. The V end lost 1 base, the J end lost 3 bases, and 18 bases lay between the germline ends. The CDR3 DNA sequence: TGTGCCAGCTCACCACTGGTCGTCGGGGCCCAGGACACTGAAGCTTTCTTT. Translated, it gives CASSPLVVGAQDTEAFF.

At least ten counts were recorded for this clonotype. The chain employs TRBV27 and TRBJ2-1; 8 bases line up with TRBD2. The V gene end was trimmed by 7 bases and the J gene end by 4 bases; junction bases not matched to a gene: 12. CDR1 MNHEY and CDR2 SMNVEV come from the germline V gene (reference sequence). CDR3 length: 16 amino acids. This chain's CDR3 is CASTTGGGARYNEQFF. CDR3 sequence (DNA): TGTGCCAGCACCACCGGGGGGGGGGCGCGGTACAATGAGCAGTTCTTC.

This chain connects TRBV27 to TRBJ1-4; possible D gene TRBD1, 5 bases. Trimming took off 3 bases at V and 5 bases at J, with 13 bases between the two ends. The length of the CDR3 is 15 residues. Germline lookup yields CDR1 MNHEY and CDR2 SMNVEV (reference sequence). CDR3 sequence: CASSFTGEGNEKLFF. The CDR3 nucleotides are TGTGCCAGCAGTTTTACAGGAGAGGGGAATGAAAAACTGTTTTTT.

There are many counts of this clonotype. This rearrangement joins TRBV5-1 to TRBJ2-5; 8 bases line up with TRBD1. CDR1 is SGHRS and CDR2 is YFSETQ in the germline V gene. Unmatched junction bases numbered 6, after V lost 3 bases and J lost 2 bases. This CDR3 has 15 residues. CDR3 region: CASSSADRGQETQYF. The DNA for the CDR3 is TGCGCCAGCAGCTCGGCAGACAGGGGACAAGAGACCCAGTACTTC.

J is TRBJ1-1 and V is TRBV14; D uncertain. Per germline, CDR1 SGHDN and CDR2 FVKESK. The V end was cut by 2 bases, the J end by 6 bases, with 13 bases between. This CDR3 region has 14 residues. CDR3 nucleotide sequence: TGTGCCAGCAGCCAAATGGGAGGGCTCTCTGAAGCTTTCTTT. Its protein product is CASSQMGGLSEAFF.

This clonotype appeared many times. V gene TRBV7-8 combines with J gene TRBJ2-3; TRBD2 aligns across 11 bases. Germline assignment: CDR1 SGHVS and CDR2 FQNEAQ. There are 16 residues in the CDR3. V shed 4 bases and J 10 bases; nucleotides not matched to a gene: 13. CDR3 nucleotides: TGTGCCAGCAGCTCAGAGGGACTAGCGGTTCCGGGGGCGCAGTATTTT. Translated: CASSSEGLAVPGAQYF.

This clonotype has at least ten counts. The chain employs TRBV28 and TRBJ1-1; D not resolved. V lost 5 bases, J lost 1 base, and 11 bases lay in between. The CDR3 has 14 residues. Germline lookup yields CDR1 MDHEN and CDR2 SYDVKM. The CDR3 sequence: CASSPLRRNTEAFF. The DNA of the CDR3 is TGTGCCAGCAGTCCCCTCAGACGGAACACTGAAGCTTTCTTT.

This clonotype appeared many times. The CDR3 sequence is CASRGGQGAGTEAFF. The CDR3 DNA sequence: TGTGCCAGCAGGGGAGGGCAGGGGGCTGGCACTGAAGCTTTCTTT. The chain joins TRBV2 to TRBJ1-1; 8 nucleotides line up with TRBD1. Germline V CDR1 and CDR2: SNHLY, FYNNEI. The CDR3 extends over 15 amino acids. V trimming: 6 bases; J trimming: 4 bases; junction bases outside the gene matches: 10. The full variable domain, completed using reference TRBV2 and TRBJ1-1, is EPEVTQTPSHQVTQMGQEVILRCVPISNHLYFYWYRQILGQKVEFLVSFYNNEISEKSEIFDDQFSVERPDGSNFTLKIRSTKLEDSAMYFCASRGGQGAGTEAFFGQGTRLTVV.

This clonotype was picked up a small number of times. A read error may produce the germline difference seen at one junction end. V gene TRBV20-1 combines with J gene TRBJ2-2, with D tentatively TRBD2 (5 bases). The germline V gene has CDR1 DFQATT and CDR2 SNEGSKA (reference sequence). The CDR3 extends over 12 amino acids. CDR3 sequence reads: CSGLANTGELLF. As DNA, the CDR3 is TGCAGTGGACTCGCGAACACCGGGGAGCTGCTTTTT.